This T cell receptor beta chain was obtained from a study of cytomegalovirus exposure and HLA in healthy donors. PCR employed 60 Vbeta and 13 Jbeta primers. Here immunoSEQ multiplex PCR was the method, and the copy in TCRdb shows in-frame clones only, minus some. Among 95,000 to 150,000 clones listed, 50% to 75% were seen once. This clone showed up just a few times. The length of the CDR3 is 14 residues. The V gene end was trimmed by 7 bases and the J gene end by 5 bases; junction bases not matched to a gene: 8. Germline V gene lookup returns CDR1 MGHDK and CDR2 SYGVNS. The material sequenced was PBMCs. The sequence was obtained from a woman between 40 and 50 years old in good health and CMV-seropositive. The genes are TRBV25-1 and TRBJ2-7; 10 bases fit TRBD1. The CDR3 coding sequence is TGTGCCAGCAATCGGGACAGGGGAGAAGACGAGCAGTACTTC. Translating it yields CASNRDRGEDEQYF.